This T cell receptor (beta chain) was recorded in a study of CD8 T cells in ankylosing spondylitis. The study's findings and limits: Ankylosing spondylitis blood appeared to be characterized by a TCR beta motif of fewer than ten highly homologous variants. Disease-linked clones reportedly concentrated significantly in matched ankylosing spondylitis synovial fluid. In the blood and synovial fluid of reactive arthritis, some motif variants had been previously reported. Relatively scarce in peripheral blood, disease-linked clones were CD8+.

This clonotype was observed once. Its antigen is still unknown. The V end lost 7 bases, the J end lost 4 bases, and 16 bases lay between the germline ends. The CDR3 loop spans 14 amino acids. TCRdb recomputed calls from the 5' RACE reads with MiXCR, one row per CDR3 protein. The repertoire has some 400,000 distinct CDR3 sequences, 20% to 25% of them found once; the top ten carry less than 20%. J is TRBJ1-2 and V is TRBV12-3 or TRBV12-4, with a tentative D call TRBD1 (5 bases). This clonotype originated in a male donor with ankylosing spondylitis. Sequencing was done on a sample of blood, either unsorted or a sorted T cell fraction (not recorded which). The CDR3 loop is CASTHPTGAYGYTF. The CDR3 DNA is TGTGCCAGCACCCATCCAACAGGTGCCTATGGCTACACCTTC.